The next 21 T cell receptor beta chains were all read from a single sample in a study of tissue T cells after allogeneic stem cell transplantation. Sequenced by immunoSEQ multiplex PCR; TCRdb stores in-frame clones only, minus some. Of roughly 6,700 clones listed, nearly 70% are singletons. The starting material was tissue from the stomach, obtained at autopsy. These receptors were collected from a woman aged 18 to 55 with breast cancer.

Only one count was recorded for this clone. The chain combines TRBV29-1 with TRBJ2-5; D call uncertain. The V gene lost 4 bases and the J gene lost 0 bases, with 6 bases spanning the gap. Germline CDR1 reads SQVTM; CDR2 reads ANQGSEA. This CDR3 spans 12 amino acids. The CDR3 loop is CSVVGNQETQYF. CDR3 coding DNA: TGCAGCGTTGTGGGGAACCAAGAGACCCAGTACTTC.

This clone was seen only once. The rearrangement links TRBV6-1 to TRBJ2-2; D is unresolved. Looked up from germline, CDR1 is MNHNS and CDR2 is SASEGT. The V and J ends lost 2 bases and 5 bases respectively, with 9 bases between them. The CDR3 runs to 14 residues. This CDR3 reads CASSESGRTGELFF. CDR3 nucleotide sequence: TGTGCCAGCAGTGAATCGGGCCGGACCGGGGAGCTGTTTTTT.

The gene calls are TRBV19 and TRBJ1-3; D might be TRBD1 (5 bases). Trimming pared 9 bases from V and 0 bases from J, leaving 15 bases between. The CDR3 has 15 amino acids. Germline CDR1 is LNHDA and CDR2 is SQIVND (reference sequence). The DNA of the CDR3 is TGTGCCAGCGCTTTCTGGCAGGGCTCTGGAAACACCATATATTTT. Amino acid sequence: CASAFWQGSGNTIYF.

In its sample, this clone is medium-sized. The chain links TRBV6-5 to TRBJ2-2; D tentatively reads TRBD1 or TRBD2 (5 bases each). The CDR3 loop spans 14 amino acids. From germline, CDR1 is MNHEY and CDR2 SVGAGI. Deletions cut 2 bases from V and 4 bases from J, with 8 bases between. CDR3 bases: TGTGCCAGCAGTTACGACAGCGGCACCGGGGAGCTGTTTTTT. Translated, it gives CASSYDSGTGELFF.

The chain is built from TRBV7-3 and TRBJ2-1, with D unresolved. The CDR3 consists of 15 residues. V shed 4 bases and J shed 3 bases, with 13 bases lying between them. Germline CDR1 SGHTA, CDR2 FQGTGA. CDR3 coding DNA: TGTGCCAGCAGCTATCTCGCCGGCAGCTACAATGAGCAGTTCTTC. Protein sequence: CASSYLAGSYNEQFF.

This clone was found a few times. V and J are TRBV19 and TRBJ1-6; no reliable D call. Germline CDR1 LNHDA, CDR2 SQIVND (reference sequence). Trimming removed 3 bases at V and 16 bases at J, with 10 bases between. The CDR3 covers 11 residues. CDR3 loop: CASSMSGPLHF. CDR3 coding DNA: TGTGCCAGTAGTATGTCGGGCCCTCTCCACTTT.

CDR3 protein: CASYVYRWGHTEAFF. In nucleotides, the CDR3 is TGTGCCAGCTACGTTTATAGGTGGGGACACACTGAAGCTTTCTTT. V usage is TRBV27 and J usage is TRBJ1-1; a possible D gene is TRBD1 (5 bases). Germline V gene lookup returns CDR1 MNHEY and CDR2 SMNVEV (reference sequence). This CDR3 is built from 15 residues. The V end was cut by 8 bases, the J end by 3 bases, with 19 bases between.

The genes are TRBV30 and TRBJ2-7, with D tentatively TRBD2 (6 bases). The CDR3 contains 12 residues. The germline V gene encodes CDR1 GTSNPN and CDR2 SVGIG (reference sequence). Trimming cost V 1 base and J 7 bases, with 11 bases left between them. The CDR3 DNA sequence: TGTGCCTGGAGTGGGCAGGGAGGAGAGCAGTACTTC. This encodes CAWSGQGGEQYF.

The chain joins TRBV4-2 to TRBJ2-2, with TRBD1 matching 9 bases. J was trimmed by 6 bases and V by 0 bases; bases with no gene match: 11. This CDR3 has 18 amino acids. CDR1 and CDR2 from the germline V gene are LGHNA and YNFKEQ. The CDR3: CASSQDTPGQGVAGELFF. CDR3 DNA: TGTGCCAGCAGCCAAGATACTCCGGGACAGGGTGTTGCCGGGGAGCTGTTTTTT.

The genes are TRBV24-1 and TRBJ2-7, with a weak D call TRBD1 (6 bases). Germline V gene sequence: CDR1 KGHDR, CDR2 SFDVKD. The CDR3 is made up of 14 amino acids. Deletions cut 4 bases from V and 2 bases from J, with 11 bases between. CDR3 in amino acids: CATSEATGTYEQYF. Written as DNA, the CDR3 is TGTGCCACCAGTGAGGCAACAGGGACCTACGAGCAGTACTTC.

The chain has TRBV15 and TRBJ2-1, with TRBD2 matching over 7 bases. The CDR3 spans 16 residues. The germline CDR1 and CDR2 sequences are LNHNV and YYDKDF (reference sequence). The junction had 6 bases not matched to a gene; V was cut back by 0 bases and J by 4 bases. The chain's CDR3 is CATSRDGGGSYNEQFF. CDR3 sequence (DNA): TGTGCCACCAGCAGAGACGGCGGGGGTTCATACAATGAGCAGTTCTTC.

CDR3 nucleotide sequence: TGTGCCAGCTCACCACCGGGGAACCGAGGCACAGATACGCAGTATTTT. It codes for CASSPPGNRGTDTQYF. The chain is built from TRBV18 and TRBJ2-3, with D unresolved. The germline V gene has CDR1 KGHSH and CDR2 LQKENI. This CDR3 spans 16 amino acids. V lost 0 bases, J lost 1 base, and 11 bases lay in between.

V and J are TRBV7-3 and TRBJ2-1; 10 bases are a match to TRBD2. The germline gives CDR1 SGHTA, CDR2 FQGTGA. The trim removed 3 bases at V and 7 bases at J, leaving 3 bases unmatched. CDR3 length: 14 residues. The CDR3: CASSFLAGDNEQFF. In nucleotides, the CDR3 is TGTGCCAGCAGCTTCCTAGCGGGAGATAATGAGCAGTTCTTC. Full variable domain (rest looked up from reference TRBV7-3 and TRBJ2-1): GAGVSQTPSNKVTEKGKYVELRCDPISGHTALYWYRQSLGQGPEFLIYFQGTGAADDSGLPNDRFFAVRPEGSVSTLKIQRTERGDSAVYLCASSFLAGDNEQFFGPGTRLTVL.

Only a few counts were recorded for this clone. This sequence joins TRBV5-6 and TRBJ2-2; TRBD2 might be the D (6 bases). The CDR3 runs to 12 residues. Germline values: CDR1 SGHDT, CDR2 YYEEEE. V lost 4 bases to trimming and J lost 5 bases, with 6 bases between them. The CDR3 region is CASSRGTGELFF. The CDR3 DNA reads TGTGCCAGCAGCCGGGGGACCGGGGAGCTGTTTTTT.

This clone was counted a few times. Written as DNA, the CDR3 is TGTGCCTGGAGTGTTCAACAGTACAATGAGCAGTTCTTC. Protein: CAWSVQQYNEQFF. The chain joins TRBV30 to TRBJ2-1, with D hard to call. The CDR3 length is 13 residues. Germline V gives CDR1 GTSNPN, CDR2 SVGIG (reference sequence). V lost 0 bases and J lost 4, with 7 bases in between.

This chain joins TRBV5-4 and TRBJ2-1, with 8 positions matching TRBD2. Germline values: CDR1 SGHNT, CDR2 YYREEE (reference sequence). CDR3 length equals 14 residues. The junction had 5 bases not matched to a gene; V was cut back by 5 bases and J by 4 bases. The CDR3 bases are TGTGCCAGCAGACTGGCGGGGGGATACAATGAGCAGTTCTTC. Translated, it gives CASRLAGGYNEQFF.

This clone has more than one count but fewer than ten. V and J are TRBV19 and TRBJ1-2; a possible D gene is TRBD1 (5 bases). Germline values: CDR1 LNHDA, CDR2 SQIVND (reference sequence). This CDR3 is built from 15 residues. Trimming took 2 bases from V and 8 from J, leaving 18 bases between them. The CDR3: CASSITIGALRGYTF. The CDR3 region has the DNA TGTGCCAGTAGTATAACGATCGGGGCGTTGCGAGGCTACACCTTC.

This chain joins TRBV7-9 and TRBJ1-5, with 8 bases matching TRBD1. CDR1 and CDR2 from the germline V gene are SEHNR and FQNEAQ (reference sequence). The V segment lost 1 base and the J segment 11 bases; nucleotides outside the gene matches: 7. The CDR3 spans 14 residues. CDR3 loop: CASSLEGTGGTQHF. For the CDR3, the DNA is TGTGCCAGCAGCTTAGAAGGGACAGGAGGTACCCAGCATTTT.

This clone was seen a handful of times. The chain recombines TRBV12-3 or TRBV12-4 with TRBJ1-5; D is ambiguous. Trimming left V 5 bases short and J 4 bases short, with 6 bases between. The CDR3 contains 12 residues. This chain's CDR3 is CASSEQNQPQHF. The CDR3 DNA is TGTGCCAGCAGTGAACAAAATCAGCCCCAGCATTTT.

The chain recombines TRBV7-6 with TRBJ2-1, with unresolved D. This CDR3 is built from 14 residues. V was pared by 1 base and J by 7 bases, with 11 bases between. CDR1 is SGHVS, CDR2 FNYEAQ, per germline. The CDR3 nucleotides read TGTGCCAGCAGCTTAGAAATCAGTGATAATGAGCAGTTCTTC. It specifies CASSLEISDNEQFF.

The chain links TRBV4-3 to TRBJ2-1; 7 bases agree with TRBD2. This CDR3 region has 18 residues. CDR1 and CDR2 (germline): LGHNA, YSLEER. V dropped 0 bases and J dropped 0; count of bases not matched to a gene: 8. CDR3 in amino acids: CASSQEGLAASSYNEQFF. CDR3 in DNA: TGCGCCAGCAGCCAAGAGGGGCTAGCGGCGAGCTCCTACAATGAGCAGTTCTTC.